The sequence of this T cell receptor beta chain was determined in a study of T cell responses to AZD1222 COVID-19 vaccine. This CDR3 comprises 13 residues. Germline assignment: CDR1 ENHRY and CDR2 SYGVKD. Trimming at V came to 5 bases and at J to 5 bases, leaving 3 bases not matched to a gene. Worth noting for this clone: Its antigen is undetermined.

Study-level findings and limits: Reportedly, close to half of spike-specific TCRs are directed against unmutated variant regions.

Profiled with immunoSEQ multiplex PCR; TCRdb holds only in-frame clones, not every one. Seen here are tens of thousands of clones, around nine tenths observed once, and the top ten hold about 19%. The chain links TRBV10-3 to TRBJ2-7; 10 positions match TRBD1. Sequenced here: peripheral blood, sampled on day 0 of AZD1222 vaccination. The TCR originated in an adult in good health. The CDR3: CAISWDRGDEQYF. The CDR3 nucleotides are TGTGCCATCAGTTGGGACAGGGGAGACGAGCAGTACTTC.